A single sample gave rise to the 25 T cell receptor beta chains below, sequenced in a study of molecular identifiers for immune sequencing clone quantification. Each CDR3 protein gets one entry after TCRdb re-called the PCR reads with MiXCR. The sample gives about 630,000 distinct CDR3 sequences, about 25% of which show up once; approximately 0.75% is in the top ten. The specimen was naive CD8+ T cells from blood, with Jurkat cell RNA spiked in. Subset here: FACS-sorted CD8+CD4-CCR7+CD45RA+ naive T cells. The receptors stem from a human donor in good health. Some libraries in this study had Jurkat cell RNA spiked in.

This clonotype was observed a handful of times. The CDR3 DNA is TGTGCCAGCAGTGACCCACTCGCCCTAGCGGGAGACGAGACCCAGTACTTC. This gives the protein CASSDPLALAGDETQYF. The V and J genes are TRBV28 and TRBJ2-5; 10 bases fit TRBD2. The J segment lost 5 bases and the V segment lost 5 bases, leaving 14 bases of the junction unmatched. Germline V gives CDR1 MDHEN, CDR2 SYDVKM. This CDR3 is built from 17 residues.

This clonotype has a count of ten or more. V usage is TRBV5-4 and J usage is TRBJ1-1; tentatively, D is TRBD1 (6 bases). Germline V gives CDR1 SGHNT, CDR2 YYREEE (reference sequence). The ends were cut back, 4 bases at V and 1 base at J, with 20 bases in the middle. The CDR3 covers 17 residues. DNA of the CDR3: TGTGCCAGCAGCCTTCTCAGGGGACACATGACGAACACTGAAGCTTTCTTT. Translating it yields CASSLLRGHMTNTEAFF.

The chain recombines TRBV4-1 with TRBJ1-2, with a weak D call TRBD1 (6 bases). V was trimmed by 4 bases and J by 3 bases, leaving 15 bases between them. CDR1 is MGHRA and CDR2 is YSYEKL in the germline V gene. CDR3 size: 15 residues. The CDR3 region is CASSPKGGADYGYTF. Here the CDR3 DNA reads TGCGCCAGCAGCCCCAAAGGGGGGGCTGACTATGGCTACACCTTC.

On this clonotype: It may be a read error: a sequence one base away is much more abundant. This sequence joins TRBV4-1 and TRBJ1-4; D is unclear. Germline V gene data show CDR1 as MGHRA and CDR2 as YSYEKL. CDR3 length: 18 residues. Here the CDR3 reads CASRQEFRPGSSNEKLFF. CDR3 bases: TGCGCCAGCCGCCAAGAGTTCCGCCCGGGGTCAAGTAATGAAAAACTGTTTTTT.

The chain has TRBV27 and TRBJ1-4, with a tentative D call TRBD1 (6 bases). Germline values: CDR1 MNHEY, CDR2 SMNVEV (reference sequence). The CDR3 loop spans 14 amino acids. The V end was cut by 5 bases, the J end by 7 bases, with 14 bases between. This chain's CDR3 is CASSPQGPFEKLFF. DNA for the CDR3: TGTGCCAGCAGTCCTCAGGGGCCCTTTGAAAAACTGTTTTTT. The variable domain in full, with the rest retrieved from reference TRBV27 and TRBJ1-4, is EAQVTQNPRYLITVTGKKLTVTCSQNMNHEYMSWYRQDPGLGLRQIYYSMNVEVTDKGDVPEGYKVSRKEKRNFPLILESPSPNQTSLYFCASSPQGPFEKLFFGSGTQLSVL.

This clonotype appeared a few times. The chain is built from TRBV4-3 and TRBJ2-3, with 8 positions matching TRBD1. Per germline, CDR1 LGHNA and CDR2 YSLEER. With 0 bases clipped from V and 4 bases from J, the junction kept 12 bases outside the gene matches. The CDR3 length is 18 residues. Here the CDR3 reads CASSQELRPGTGPDTQYF. CDR3 nucleotide sequence: TGCGCCAGCAGCCAAGAGCTGCGACCGGGGACAGGCCCAGATACGCAGTATTTT.

This clonotype has at least ten counts. CDR3 sequence reads: CASSQDAPGQYGYTF. CDR3 nucleotides: TGTGCCAGCAGCCAAGACGCCCCAGGGCAGTATGGCTACACCTTC. The chain links TRBV3-1 to TRBJ1-2, with a possible D match to TRBD1 (5 bases). CDR1 is LGHDT, CDR2 YNNKEL, per germline (reference sequence). The CDR3 runs 15 residues. V was shortened by 0 bases and J by 5 bases, with 13 bases between the two germline ends. Using reference TRBV3-1 and TRBJ1-2 for the parts outside the CDR3, the full variable domain is DTAVSQTPKYLVTQMGNDKSIKCEQNLGHDTMYWYKQDSKKFLKIMFSYNNKELIINETVPNRFSPKSPDKAHLNLHINSLELGDSAVYFCASSQDAPGQYGYTFGSGTRLTVV.

J is TRBJ2-7 and V is TRBV19, with D possibly being TRBD1 (6 bases). The CDR3 is made up of 15 amino acids. Trimming removed 1 base from V and 3 bases from J, with 13 bases in between. CDR1 and CDR2 from the germline V gene are LNHDA and SQIVND (reference sequence). The CDR3 here is CASSIAAGAVYEQYF. The CDR3 DNA follows: TGTGCCAGTAGTATAGCGGCAGGGGCGGTCTACGAGCAGTACTTC.

Note on this clonotype: One end of the junction does not line up with germline, which may come from a read error. V usage is TRBV19 and J usage is TRBJ2-7; 9 bases agree with TRBD1. Germline V gives CDR1 LNHDA, CDR2 SQIVND (reference sequence). The length of the CDR3 is 14 residues. This CDR3 reads CASSPGQGQYGQYF. Written as DNA, the CDR3 is TGTGCCAGTAGCCCGGGACAGGGACAGTACGGGCAGTACTTC.

CDR3 loop: CASSTWGSRWGYEQYF. The CDR3 nucleotides are TGTGCCAGCAGTACTTGGGGCAGCCGGTGGGGATACGAGCAGTACTTC. V usage is TRBV28 and J usage is TRBJ2-7, with a possible D match to TRBD1 (5 bases). The CDR3 loop spans 16 amino acids. Germline V gene sequence: CDR1 MDHEN, CDR2 SYDVKM. V was clipped by 5 bases and J by 4 bases, with 21 bases between them. Drawing the rest from reference TRBV28 and TRBJ2-7, the complete variable domain is DVKVTQSSRYLVKRTGEKVFLECVQDMDHENMFWYRQDPGLGLRLIYFSYDVKMKEKGDIPEGYSVSREKKERFSLILESASTNQTSMYLCASSTWGSRWGYEQYFGPGTRLTVT.

A note on this clonotype: A much larger clone differs by one base, so this may be a read error. The final CDR3 position lacks the conserved phenylalanine or tryptophan, pointing to a likely read error. The V and J genes are TRBV7-9 and TRBJ2-7, with 9 bases matching TRBD2. The trim removed 4 bases at V and 3 bases at J, leaving 1 base unmatched. Germline values: CDR1 SEHNR, CDR2 FQNEAQ (reference sequence). The CDR3 length is 13 residues. This CDR3 reads CASSSAGGYEQYS. CDR3 nucleotides: TGTGCCAGCAGCTCAGCGGGGGGCTACGAGCAGTACTCC.

The rearrangement uses TRBV4-2 and TRBJ2-7, with 10 bases lining up with TRBD1. Germline V lookup: CDR1 LGHNA, CDR2 YNFKEQ. The CDR3 extends over 17 amino acids. V was pared by 1 base and J by 9 bases, with 15 bases of the junction left unmatched. CDR3 coding DNA: TGTGCCAGCAGCCAAGGGTTCGGGGACAGGGGAACACACGGGCAGTACTTC. This sequence encodes CASSQGFGDRGTHGQYF.

Regarding this clonotype: One junction end disagrees with the germline gene, perhaps due to a read error. This sequence joins TRBV5-3 and TRBJ1-1; D is undetermined. TRBV5-3 is annotated as an ORF whose role is uncertain. This CDR3 comprises 14 residues. CDR3 sequence: CASSLHAGNTKAFF. For the CDR3, the DNA is TGTGCCAGCAGCTTGCATGCGGGAAACACTAAAGCTTTCTTT.

In regard to this clonotype: This is likely a read error, given that the CDR3 carries no conserved phenylalanine or tryptophan at its end. The gene calls are TRBV6-1 and TRBJ2-7; 9 nucleotides agree with TRBD1. Germline CDR1 is MNHNS and CDR2 is SASEGT. The CDR3 has 15 amino acids. V shed 3 bases, J shed 4 bases, and the junction held 7 bases outside the gene matches. The CDR3 reads CASSDDGTGWYEQYS. In nucleotides, the CDR3 is TGTGCCAGCAGTGACGACGGGACAGGGTGGTACGAGCAGTACTCC.

This clonotype was seen a handful of times. This chain connects TRBV4-1 to TRBJ2-7; D gene ambiguous. The germline gives CDR1 MGHRA, CDR2 YSYEKL. The CDR3 is 13 residues long. V was clipped by 2 bases and J by 4 bases, with 9 bases between them. The CDR3 nucleotides read TGCGCCAGCAGCCAACTTACTGATTACGAGCAGTACTTC. It yields the protein CASSQLTDYEQYF.

This clonotype has ten or more counts. The chain is built from TRBV6-5 and TRBJ2-4; a possible D gene is TRBD2 (6 bases). Per the germline V gene, CDR1 is MNHEY and CDR2 is SVGAGI. The CDR3 length is 16 residues. Trimming stripped 0 bases from V and 0 bases from J, with 9 bases between. CDR3 loop: CASSYSRGLAKNIQYF. The DNA of the CDR3 is TGTGCCAGCAGTTACTCGAGGGGACTAGCCAAAAACATTCAGTACTTC.

This clonotype has just a few counts. V and J are TRBV14 and TRBJ2-7; weak D call: TRBD1 (6 bases). CDR3 size: 16 residues. The V end was cut by 2 bases, the J end by 1 base, with 15 bases between. Germline CDR1 SGHDN, CDR2 FVKESK. The CDR3 DNA is TGTGCCAGCAGCCAAAACACCGGGACACTTTCCTACGAGCAGTACTTC. This sequence encodes CASSQNTGTLSYEQYF. The variable domain in full, with the rest retrieved from reference TRBV14 and TRBJ2-7, is EAGVTQFPSHSVIEKGQTVTLRCDPISGHDNLYWYRRVMGKEIKFLLHFVKESKQDESGMPNNRFLAERTGGTYSTLKVQPAELEDSGVYFCASSQNTGTLSYEQYFGPGTRLTVT.

This clonotype was found many times. This chain uses TRBV6-2 or TRBV6-3 with TRBJ2-6; 8 nucleotides match TRBD1. The CDR3 contains 20 residues. Losses at the gene ends were 3 bases for V and 0 bases for J; bases not matched to a gene: 13. Looked up from germline, CDR1 is MNHEY and CDR2 is SVGEGT. The CDR3 DNA follows: TGTGCCAGCAGTTATATTCCGGGACAGGCCTTTTTCTCTGGGGCCAACGTCCTGACTTTC. The encoded protein is CASSYIPGQAFFSGANVLTF.

This clonotype was counted between two and nine times. The rearrangement joins TRBV7-6 to TRBJ2-3, with 9 positions matching TRBD1. The V and J ends lost 4 bases and 3 bases, in that order; junction bases with no gene match: 5. Germline CDR1 is SGHVS and CDR2 is FNYEAQ. The CDR3 length is 15 residues. The CDR3 DNA is TGTGCCAGCAGCTGGGGACAGGGTTTGACAGATACGCAGTATTTT. Protein sequence: CASSWGQGLTDTQYF.

The chain has TRBV4-2 and TRBJ2-1; D is possibly TRBD2 (5 bases). CDR1 is LGHNA and CDR2 is YNFKEQ in the germline V gene. Trimming pared 4 bases from V and 0 bases from J, leaving 16 bases between. The CDR3 spans 17 residues. This chain's CDR3 is CASSPTSAEGSYNEQFF. Here the CDR3 DNA reads TGTGCCAGCAGCCCCACGAGCGCCGAGGGCTCCTACAATGAGCAGTTCTTC.

This clonotype appeared many times. The chain combines TRBV11-2 with TRBJ2-1; no reliable D call. Germline lookup yields CDR1 SGHAT and CDR2 FQNNGV. CDR3 length equals 12 residues. V was pared by 1 base and J by 8 bases, with 6 bases between. In DNA, the CDR3 is TGTGCCAGCAGCTTAGTCATCGATGAGCAGTTCTTC. Protein product: CASSLVIDEQFF. The full variable domain, its missing parts supplied by reference TRBV11-2 and TRBJ2-1, is EAGVAQSPRYKIIEKRQSVAFWCNPISGHATLYWYQQILGQGPKLLIQFQNNGVVDDSQLPKDRFSAERLKGVDSTLKIQPAKLEDSAVYLCASSLVIDEQFFGPGTRLTVL.

This clonotype was counted at least ten times. This chain connects TRBV9 to TRBJ2-5, with TRBD2 matching 9 bases. V lost 0 bases to trimming and J lost 3 bases; unmatched junction nucleotides: 0. CDR1 and CDR2 from the germline V gene are SGDLS and YYNGEE. The CDR3 loop spans 14 amino acids. In nucleotides, the CDR3 is TGTGCCAGCAGCGTAGGACTAGCGGAAGAGACCCAGTACTTC. Protein: CASSVGLAEETQYF. The full variable domain, in which reference TRBV9 and TRBJ2-5 provide the parts outside the CDR3, is DSGVTQTPKHLITATGQRVTLRCSPRSGDLSVYWYQQSLDQGLQFLIQYYNGEERAKGNILERFSAQQFPDLHSELNLSSLELGDSALYFCASSVGLAEETQYFGPGTRLLVL.

This clonotype appeared a few times. The chain links TRBV20-1 to TRBJ2-3, with unresolved D. The germline V gene has CDR1 DFQATT and CDR2 SNEGSKA (reference sequence). The V and J ends lost 6 bases and 1 base respectively, with 20 bases between them. The CDR3 covers 16 residues. The CDR3 sequence: CSARNIGPSRTDTQYF. The CDR3 bases are TGCAGTGCCAGGAATATTGGACCTTCACGCACAGATACGCAGTATTTT.

The J gene is TRBJ2-2, the V gene TRBV24-1; 7 bases agree with TRBD2. Losses at the gene ends were 4 bases for V and 1 base for J; bases not matched to a gene: 8. The CDR3 runs to 17 residues. Looked up from germline, CDR1 is KGHDR and CDR2 is SFDVKD. Here the CDR3 DNA reads TGTGCCACCAGTGACGTAACCAGCGGGGAGAACACCGGGGAGCTGTTTTTT. This encodes CATSDVTSGENTGELFF.

This rearrangement joins TRBV3-1 to TRBJ2-3, with a tentative D call TRBD1 (5 bases). The CDR3 is 17 amino acids. V lost 4 bases and J lost 2, with 19 bases in between. The germline V gene encodes CDR1 LGHDT and CDR2 YNNKEL (reference sequence). In DNA, the CDR3 is TGTGCCAGCAGCCCGCCGTTTGGGGCCTCCTCCACAGATACGCAGTATTTT. Residues: CASSPPFGASSTDTQYF.